The following is a TCR beta chain sequence with its context. Its antigen remains unknown. Germline V gene data show CDR1 as LGHNA and CDR2 as YNFKEQ. Between the trimmed V and J ends, which lost 5 bases and 0 bases, there was a span of 8 bases. The CDR3 has 13 residues. The data originate from a study of OX40 agonist ivuxolimab in advanced cancers. Study summary: Three patients, one with hepatocellular carcinoma and two with cutaneous melanoma, responded partially. The study's findings and limits: Expanded clones tended on average to be more numerous among CD8+ T cells than CD4+. At 0.1 to 3.0 mg/kg, clonal expansion of CD4+ and CD8+ blood T cells had occurred by week 6. Among some nonresponders, normalized T-cell clonal expansion was also low.

The repertoire was sequenced with immunoSEQ multiplex PCR; TCRdb's copy has only in-frame clones and lacks some. The sample includes some 64,000 clones, 65% to 90% of them seen just once. The J gene is TRBJ2-7, the V gene TRBV4-2; no clear D. The clonotype originates from an adult with an advanced solid tumor such as melanoma, head and neck, liver or kidney cancer. The sequences come from CD4+ or CD8+ T cells sorted from blood, collected in a trial of the OX40 agonist ivuxolimab. The CDR3 DNA is TGTGCCAGCAGCAGGCAGAGCTCCTACGAGCAGTACTTC. Its protein is CASSRQSSYEQYF.